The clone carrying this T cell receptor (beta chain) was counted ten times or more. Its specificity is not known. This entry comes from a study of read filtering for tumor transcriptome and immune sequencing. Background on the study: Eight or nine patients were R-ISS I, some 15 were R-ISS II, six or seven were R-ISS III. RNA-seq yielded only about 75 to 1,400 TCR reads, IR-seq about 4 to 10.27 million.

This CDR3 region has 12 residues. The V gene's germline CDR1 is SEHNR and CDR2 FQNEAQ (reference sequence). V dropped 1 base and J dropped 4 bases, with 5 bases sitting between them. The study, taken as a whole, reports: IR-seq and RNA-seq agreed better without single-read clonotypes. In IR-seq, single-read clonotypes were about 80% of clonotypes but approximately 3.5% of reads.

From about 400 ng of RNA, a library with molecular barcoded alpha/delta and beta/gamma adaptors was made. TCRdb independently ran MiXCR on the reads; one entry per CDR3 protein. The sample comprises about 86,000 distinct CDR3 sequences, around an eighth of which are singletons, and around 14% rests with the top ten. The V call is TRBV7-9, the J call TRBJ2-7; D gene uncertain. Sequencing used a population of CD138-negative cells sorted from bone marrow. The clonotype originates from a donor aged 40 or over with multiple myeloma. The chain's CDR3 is CASSLGFYEQYF. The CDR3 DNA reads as TGTGCCAGCAGCTTAGGATTTTACGAGCAGTACTTC.